This T cell receptor (beta chain) was captured by sequencing in a study of shared clonotypes between healthy human individuals. Broader study findings: A handful of donors showed sharing of about 4.6% of naive CD4 clonotypes. Among non-shared clonotypes, generation probabilities were lower than among those shared by all four donors.

The germline CDR1 and CDR2 sequences are ENHRY and SYGVKD. The length of the CDR3 is 11 residues. Between the trimmed V and J ends, which lost 2 bases and 9 bases, there was a span of 8 bases. Clones were read by immunoSEQ multiplex PCR, and TCRdb kept only the in-frame ones, dropping some. The top ten clones hold around 1.4% of a sample with about a million clones, about 74% of them seen once. As for this clone: Its target is unknown.

Investigators divided CD4+ cells into CD45RA+ naive and CD45RA-negative memory subsets. Material: memory CD4+ T cells sorted from blood. Subset denoted: CD45RA-negative fraction. The chain is built from TRBV10-3 and TRBJ2-7; a weak D match, TRBD2 (5 bases). The sequence was collected from a man aged 18 to 29 in good health. CDR3 DNA: TGTGCCATCAGTGAGCCGGCGGGGCAGTACTTC. Its translation: CAISEPAGQYF.